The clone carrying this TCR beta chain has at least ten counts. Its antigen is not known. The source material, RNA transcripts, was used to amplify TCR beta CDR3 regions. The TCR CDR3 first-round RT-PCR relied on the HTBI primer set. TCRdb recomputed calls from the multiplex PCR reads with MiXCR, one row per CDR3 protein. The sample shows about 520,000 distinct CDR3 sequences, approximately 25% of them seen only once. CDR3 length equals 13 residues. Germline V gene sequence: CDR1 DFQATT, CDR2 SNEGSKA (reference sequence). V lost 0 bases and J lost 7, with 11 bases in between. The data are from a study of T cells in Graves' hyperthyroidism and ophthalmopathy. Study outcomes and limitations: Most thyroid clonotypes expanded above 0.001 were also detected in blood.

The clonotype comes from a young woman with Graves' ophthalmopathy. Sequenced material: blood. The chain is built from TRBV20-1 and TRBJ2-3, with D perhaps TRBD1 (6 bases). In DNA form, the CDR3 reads TGCAGTGCTAGAGATCCAGGGGTAAATACGCAGTATTTT. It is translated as CSARDPGVNTQYF.